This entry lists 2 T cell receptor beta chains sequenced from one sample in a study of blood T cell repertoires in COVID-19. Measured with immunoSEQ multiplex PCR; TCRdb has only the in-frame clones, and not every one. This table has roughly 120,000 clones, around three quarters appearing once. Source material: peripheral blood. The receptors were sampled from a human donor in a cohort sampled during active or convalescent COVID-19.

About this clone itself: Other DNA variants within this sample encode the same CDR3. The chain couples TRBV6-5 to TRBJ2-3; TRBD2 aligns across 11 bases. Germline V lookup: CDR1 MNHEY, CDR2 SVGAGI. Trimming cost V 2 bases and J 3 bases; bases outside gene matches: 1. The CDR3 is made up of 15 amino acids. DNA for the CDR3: TGTGCCAGCAGTTACCGGACTAGCGGGACAGATACGCAGTATTTT. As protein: CASSYRTSGTDTQYF.

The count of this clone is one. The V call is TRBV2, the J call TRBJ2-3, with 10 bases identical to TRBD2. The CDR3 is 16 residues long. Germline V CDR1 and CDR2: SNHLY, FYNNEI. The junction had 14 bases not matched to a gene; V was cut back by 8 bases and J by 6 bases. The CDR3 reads CASQRESGRGPDTQYF. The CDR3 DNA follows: TGTGCCAGCCAGAGAGAAAGCGGGAGGGGACCGGATACGCAGTATTTT.